The clone carrying this TCR beta chain has just a few counts. Germline lookup yields CDR1 LNHDA and CDR2 SQIVND (reference sequence). The V end was cut by 4 bases, the J end by 4 bases, with 1 base between. The CDR3 loop spans 11 amino acids. A second 7 to 11 cycle PCR used barcoded and J-beta primers. TCRdb reanalysed the 5' RACE reads using MiXCR and keeps one entry per CDR3 protein. The data hold around 800,000 distinct CDR3 sequences, with under 80% observed a single time. These data are taken from a study of blood T cells in healthy people across ages. Aged about 6 to 90, donors were systemically healthy Caucasians from Russia.

The sequence derives from a man in his thirties or forties in good health. What was sequenced was blood. The rearrangement joins TRBV19 to TRBJ1-4; D not resolved. CDR3 DNA: TGTGCCAGTAGTAATAATGAAAAACTGTTTTTT. This translates into CASSNNEKLFF.